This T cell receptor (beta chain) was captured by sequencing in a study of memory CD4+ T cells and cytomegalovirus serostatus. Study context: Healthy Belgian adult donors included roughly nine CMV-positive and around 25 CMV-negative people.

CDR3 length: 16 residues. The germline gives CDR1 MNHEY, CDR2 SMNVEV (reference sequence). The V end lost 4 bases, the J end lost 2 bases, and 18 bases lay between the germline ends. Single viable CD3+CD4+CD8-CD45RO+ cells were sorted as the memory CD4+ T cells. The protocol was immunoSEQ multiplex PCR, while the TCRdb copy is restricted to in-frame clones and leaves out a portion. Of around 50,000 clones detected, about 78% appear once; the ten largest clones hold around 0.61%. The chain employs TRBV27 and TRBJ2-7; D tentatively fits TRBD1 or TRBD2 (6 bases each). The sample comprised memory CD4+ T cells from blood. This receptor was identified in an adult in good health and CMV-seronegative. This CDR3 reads CASSSLGGGMTYEQYF. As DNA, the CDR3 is TGTGCCAGCAGTTCCCTGGGGGGCGGGATGACCTACGAGCAGTACTTC.